A selection of T cell receptor beta chains follows, all from one sample in a study of cytomegalovirus exposure and HLA in healthy donors. The repertoire was sequenced with immunoSEQ multiplex PCR; TCRdb's copy has only in-frame clones and lacks some. Recorded here are some 130,000 clones; the top ten clones represent approximately 1.6%. The sample comprised PBMCs. These receptors originate from a middle-aged woman in good health and CMV-seropositive. Each CDR3 is given with its conserved first and last residue. D genes are given only for firm matches.

CDR3: CASSYAPGGTEAFF
DNA: TGTGCCAGCAGTTACGCGCCCGGTGGCACTGAAGCTTTCTTT
J: TRBJ1-1
V: TRBV6-5
length: 14
D: NA

CDR3: CASSEGQASQAFF
DNA: TGTGCCAGCAGCGAGGGACAGGCCTCTCAAGCTTTCTTT
J: TRBJ1-1
V: TRBV7-2
length: 13
D: TRBD1

CDR3: CSVAGMHTEAFF
DNA: TGCAGCGTTGCAGGGATGCACACTGAAGCTTTCTTT
J: TRBJ1-1
V: TRBV29-1
length: 12
D: NA

CDR3: CASRQNSGNTIYF
DNA: TGTGCCAGCAGACAGAACTCTGGAAACACCATATATTTT
J: TRBJ1-3
V: TRBV25-1
length: 13
D: NA

CDR3: CASSIAPGLDTDTQYF
DNA: TGTGCCAGTAGTATAGCTCCTGGACTAGACACAGATACGCAGTATTTT
J: TRBJ2-3
V: TRBV19
length: 16
D: TRBD2

CDR3: CASSTGSYEQYF
DNA: TGTGCCAGTAGTACGGGTTCCTACGAGCAGTACTTC
J: TRBJ2-7
V: TRBV19
length: 12
D: NA

CDR3: CASSSTGGGYYGYTF
DNA: TGTGCCAGCAGCTCTACAGGGGGCGGGTACTATGGCTACACCTTC
J: TRBJ1-2
V: TRBV7-2
length: 15
D: TRBD1

CDR3: CASSDGAWGTEAFF
DNA: TGTGCCAGCAGTGATGGGGCGTGGGGCACTGAAGCTTTCTTT
J: TRBJ1-1
V: TRBV6-1
length: 14
D: NA

CDR3: CASRQQGFPYNEQFF
DNA: TGTGCCAGCAGGCAACAGGGGTTCCCCTACAATGAGCAGTTCTTC
J: TRBJ2-1
V: TRBV7-9
length: 15
D: TRBD1

CDR3: CASSLEQGKNYEQYF
DNA: TGTGCCAGCAGCTTAGAACAGGGGAAGAACTACGAGCAGTACTTC
J: TRBJ2-7
V: TRBV7-6
length: 15
D: TRBD1

CDR3: CASSHMDRVENYGYTF
DNA: TGCGCCAGCAGCCACATGGACAGGGTGGAAAACTATGGCTACACCTTC
J: TRBJ1-2
V: TRBV4-1
length: 16
D: TRBD1

CDR3: CASSQDIGVGANVLTF
DNA: TGTGCCAGCAGCCAAGATATCGGGGTCGGGGCCAACGTCCTGACTTTC
J: TRBJ2-6
V: TRBV14
length: 16
D: NA

CDR3: CASSGLRRDRTDTQYF
DNA: TGTGCCAGCAGTGGGCTCCGGAGGGACCGCACAGATACGCAGTATTTT
J: TRBJ2-3
V: TRBV25-1
length: 16
D: NA

CDR3: CASSSSGRTDTQYF
DNA: TGCGCCAGCAGCTCTAGCGGGAGAACAGATACGCAGTATTTT
J: TRBJ2-3
V: TRBV4-1
length: 14
D: TRBD2

CDR3: CASSLREITGTGTEAFF
DNA: TGTGCCAGCAGTTTACGGGAAATAACCGGGACAGGCACTGAAGCTTTCTTT
J: TRBJ1-1
V: TRBV27
length: 17
D: TRBD1

CDR3: CASSHPGQSFYGYTF
DNA: TGTGCCAGCAGCCATCCTGGACAGTCGTTCTATGGCTACACCTTC
J: TRBJ1-2
V: TRBV7-9
length: 15
D: NA

CDR3: CASSAWQGNTEAFF
DNA: TGTGCCAGCAGTGCGTGGCAGGGGAACACTGAAGCTTTCTTT
J: TRBJ1-1
V: TRBV27
length: 14
D: NA

CDR3: CASRRGSSTDTQYF
DNA: TGTGCCAGCAGGCGAGGGTCTAGCACAGATACGCAGTATTTT
J: TRBJ2-3
V: TRBV5-5
length: 14
D: NA

CDR3: CASSSGILQETQYF
DNA: TGTGCCAGTAGTTCCGGGATCCTCCAAGAGACCCAGTACTTC
J: TRBJ2-5
V: TRBV19
length: 14
D: NA

CDR3: CASSSGQGAQGIQYF
DNA: TGTGCCAGCAGTTCCGGACAGGGGGCGCAAGGCATTCAGTACTTC
J: TRBJ2-4
V: TRBV28
length: 15
D: TRBD1

CDR3: CASSVAGTEAFF
DNA: TGTGCCAGCAGCGTCGCCGGGACTGAAGCTTTCTTT
J: TRBJ1-1
V: TRBV9
length: 12
D: NA

CDR3: CASSASSGRVADTQYF
DNA: TGTGCCAGCAGTGCCTCTAGCGGGAGGGTCGCAGATACGCAGTATTTT
J: TRBJ2-3
V: TRBV2
length: 16
D: TRBD2

CDR3: CATSAAVTYGYTF
DNA: TGTGCCACCAGCGCGGCAGTTACTTATGGCTACACCTTC
J: TRBJ1-2
V: TRBV15
length: 13
D: NA

CDR3: CASSNPARATDTQYF
DNA: TGTGCCAGTAGTAATCCAGCGCGGGCCACAGATACGCAGTATTTT
J: TRBJ2-3
V: TRBV19
length: 15
D: NA

CDR3: CASSFGSSYNEQFF
DNA: TGCGCCAGCAGCTTCGGGAGCTCCTACAATGAGCAGTTCTTC
J: TRBJ2-1
V: TRBV5-1
length: 14
D: NA

CDR3: CASTVEDRGHSGNTIYF
DNA: TGTGCCAGTACAGTTGAGGACAGGGGACATTCTGGAAACACCATATATTTT
J: TRBJ1-3
V: TRBV28
length: 17
D: TRBD1

CDR3: CASSSGTGVSGANVLTF
DNA: TGTGCCAGCTCATCTGGGACAGGGGTATCCGGGGCCAACGTCCTGACTTTC
J: TRBJ2-6
V: TRBV18
length: 17
D: TRBD1

CDR3: CSVESGKSSYEQYF
DNA: TGCAGCGTTGAATCGGGGAAGAGCTCCTACGAGCAGTACTTC
J: TRBJ2-7
V: TRBV29-1
length: 14
D: NA